This T cell receptor beta chain came from a study of cytomegalovirus exposure and HLA in healthy donors. Study-wide results and caveats: Researchers reported in a later analysis that a missense DCLRE1C variant was tied to TCR beta V- and J-gene trimming.

The PCR used 60 Vbeta and 13 Jbeta primers. TCRdb keeps only in-frame clones here, not all; method: immunoSEQ multiplex PCR. The sample holds roughly 190,000 clones, about 77% seen once. A remark on this clone: Its antigen is not identified.

The V end lost 0 bases, the J end lost 4 bases, and 19 bases lay between the germline ends. Per the germline V gene, CDR1 is SGHNT and CDR2 is YYREEE (reference sequence). This CDR3 contains 18 residues. The chain employs TRBV5-4 and TRBJ2-2; D is perhaps TRBD2 (7 bases). This clonotype was obtained from a woman between 25 and 40 years old in good health and CMV-seropositive. The specimen was PBMCs. The CDR3 is CASSLGAGAARGTGELFF. CDR3 coding DNA: TGTGCCAGCAGCTTGGGGGCGGGGGCTGCGCGTGGCACCGGGGAGCTGTTTTTT.